Each of the 2 T cell receptor beta chains below was sequenced from the same sample in a study of T cells expressing NK-cell markers. TCRdb reprocessed the 5' RACE reads and reports one entry per CDR3 protein, with no DNA. This sample contains approximately 380,000 distinct CDR3 sequences. The sequenced sample was blood T cells: a sorted CD56 or NKG2C T cell subset, CD4+ or CD8+ T cells, or bulk PBMC T cells (not recorded which). All receptors come from a man aged 18-75 years in good health.

The rearrangement joins TRBV6-2 or TRBV6-3 to TRBJ1-5. The CDR3 has 14 amino acids. Germline CDR1 and CDR2: MNHEY and SVGEGT. The CDR3 sequence is CASSPLQRNQTQHF.

This chain connects TRBV29-1 to TRBJ1-1; the TCRdb D gene call, TRBD1, has no DNA to confirm it. There are 14 residues in the CDR3. Germline V gene data show CDR1 as SQVTM and CDR2 as ANQGSEA. The CDR3 loop reads CSVDRGQWNTEAFF.